What follows are 26 T cell receptor beta chains derived from one specimen sequenced in a study of long-term antiretroviral therapy in people with HIV. An immunoSEQ assay, version v3.0, was performed at survey level. This table comes from immunoSEQ multiplex PCR, and its TCRdb copy is limited to in-frame clones, with some not included. This sample has over 20,000 clones, with roughly 88% found just once. Specimen: unsorted PBMCs, collected 0.1 years before starting antiretroviral therapy. Receptor source: a man between 18 and 29 years old with HIV.

This rearrangement joins TRBV5-5 to TRBJ1-1, with D perhaps matching TRBD1 (5 bases). Germline CDR1 SGHKS, CDR2 YYEKEE (reference sequence). This CDR3 has 12 residues. V lost 2 bases, J lost 7 bases, and 9 bases lay in between. This CDR3 reads CASSFWGIEAFF. For the CDR3, the DNA is TGTGCCAGCAGCTTCTGGGGGATTGAAGCTTTCTTT.

The V and J genes are TRBV6-4 and TRBJ2-3, with TRBD2 as a possible D gene (5 bases). CDR3 length: 15 residues. Per the germline V gene, CDR1 is MRHNA and CDR2 is SNTAGT. Trimming stripped 2 bases from V and 4 bases from J, with 13 bases between. The DNA for the CDR3 is TGTGCCAGCAGTGACGGGATGAGCGGATCAGATACGCAGTATTTT. Its translation: CASSDGMSGSDTQYF.

The V gene is TRBV30, the J gene TRBJ2-3; D remains unclear. The germline gives CDR1 GTSNPN, CDR2 SVGIG (reference sequence). V was trimmed by 5 bases and J by 2 bases, leaving 5 bases between them. The CDR3 loop spans 11 amino acids. The CDR3 sequence: CAWSFTDTQYF. The CDR3 DNA reads as TGTGCCTGGTCCTTCACAGATACGCAGTATTTT.

The V call is TRBV7-3, the J call TRBJ1-1; the D is unclear. V lost 1 base, J lost 6 bases, and 9 bases lay in between. Per the germline V gene, CDR1 is SGHTA and CDR2 is FQGTGA. CDR3 size: 13 residues. The CDR3 protein is CASSLKGGAEAFF. The CDR3 nucleotides are TGTGCCAGCAGCTTAAAGGGCGGCGCTGAAGCTTTCTTT.

The chain has TRBV19 and TRBJ2-5; tentatively, D is TRBD1 or TRBD2 (5 bases each). Germline assignment: CDR1 LNHDA and CDR2 SQIVND (reference sequence). There are 13 residues in the CDR3. Trimming cost V 1 base and J 2 bases, with 5 bases left between them. The CDR3 spells CASSIGGQETQYF. CDR3 DNA sequence: TGTGCCAGTAGTATAGGGGGGCAAGAGACCCAGTACTTC.

The chain links TRBV5-5 to TRBJ2-7; 11 bases are shared with TRBD2. V was pared by 1 base and J by 3 bases, with 0 bases of the junction left unmatched. CDR3 length equals 14 residues. Germline loops: CDR1 SGHKS, CDR2 YYEKEE (reference sequence). Here the CDR3 DNA reads TGTGCCAGCAGCTTGACTAGCGGGAGCTACGAGCAGTACTTC. Translation: CASSLTSGSYEQYF. Looking up the rest from reference TRBV5-5 and TRBJ2-7 gives the full variable domain: DAGVTQSPTHLIKTRGQQVTLRCSPISGHKSVSWYQQVLGQGPQFIFQYYEKEERGRGNFPDRFSARQFPNYSSELNVNALLLGDSALYLCASSLTSGSYEQYFGPGTRLTVT.

This rearrangement joins TRBV2 to TRBJ1-4, with no clear D. Germline CDR1 reads SNHLY; CDR2 reads FYNNEI. CDR3 size: 17 residues. The V and J ends lost 1 base and 4 bases respectively, with 16 bases between them. Written as DNA, the CDR3 is TGTGCCAGCAGTGAAGTTGGTCCCTATAACAATAATGAAAAACTGTTTTTT. Translation: CASSEVGPYNNNEKLFF.

This chain uses TRBV2 with TRBJ1-4; possibly TRBD1 for D (5 bases). The germline V gene has CDR1 SNHLY and CDR2 FYNNEI. V was shortened by 6 bases and J by 11 bases, with 19 bases between the two germline ends. This CDR3 comprises 14 residues. The CDR3 sequence is CASSERTGQGKLFF. CDR3 in DNA: TGTGCCAGCAGCGAGCGGACCGGACAAGGGAAACTGTTTTTT.

This chain joins TRBV2 and TRBJ1-1, with D unresolved. V lost 2 bases to trimming and J lost 5 bases, with 12 bases between them. The germline V gene encodes CDR1 SNHLY and CDR2 FYNNEI. The CDR3 is 14 residues long. The CDR3 here is CASSEPQEWTEAFF. CDR3 nucleotides: TGTGCCAGCAGTGAACCCCAGGAGTGGACTGAAGCTTTCTTT.

The chain couples TRBV2 to TRBJ2-4, with a weak D call TRBD1 (5 bases). Trimming left V 6 bases short and J 0 bases short, with 12 bases between. CDR1 is SNHLY, CDR2 FYNNEI, per germline. The CDR3 loop spans 15 amino acids. Here the CDR3 reads CASRAGSLAKNIQYF. Written as DNA, the CDR3 is TGTGCCAGCAGGGCAGGGTCTCTAGCCAAAAACATTCAGTACTTC.

V gene TRBV7-2 combines with J gene TRBJ2-3; D call uncertain. With 5 bases removed from V and 6 bases from J, the gap between germline ends came to 15 bases. The germline gives CDR1 SGHTA, CDR2 FQGNSA. This CDR3 is built from 14 residues. The CDR3 DNA is TGTGCCAGCAGCGTAAAAAGATCCCTGGATACGCAGTATTTT. This gives the protein CASSVKRSLDTQYF.

The chain employs TRBV6-5 and TRBJ2-1; D tentatively fits TRBD1 or TRBD2 (5 bases each). CDR3 length: 14 residues. Germline values: CDR1 MNHEY, CDR2 SVGAGI. V was shortened by 4 bases and J by 4 bases, with 11 bases between the two germline ends. The DNA for the CDR3 is TGTGCCAGCAGTTTAGGGGACCTATACAATGAGCAGTTCTTC. It is translated as CASSLGDLYNEQFF.

The rearrangement uses TRBV21-1 and TRBJ2-1. TRBV21-1 is a pseudogene segment. The CDR3 totals 19 residues. CDR3 sequence reads: CASSKNVAQGWIGVNEQFF. The CDR3 nucleotides are TGTGCCAGCAGCAAAAACGTAGCGCAGGGATGGATAGGGGTCAATGAGCAGTTCTTC.

The gene calls are TRBV11-2 and TRBJ2-2; D possibly uses TRBD1 or TRBD2 (6 bases each). CDR3 length: 17 amino acids. Germline V gene data show CDR1 as SGHAT and CDR2 as FQNNGV. The ends were cut back, 0 bases at V and 2 bases at J, with 13 bases in the middle. The CDR3 spells CASSLDLRGANTGELFF. CDR3 DNA: TGTGCCAGCAGCTTAGATTTAAGGGGGGCTAACACCGGGGAGCTGTTTTTT.

This chain uses TRBV5-1 with TRBJ1-5; no definite D call. The CDR3 sequence is 13 residues long. CDR1 is SGHRS and CDR2 is YFSETQ in the germline V gene. Trimming stripped 2 bases from V and 3 bases from J, with 6 bases between. CDR3 sequence: CASSFGDNQPQHF. CDR3 DNA sequence: TGCGCCAGCAGCTTCGGGGACAATCAGCCCCAGCATTTT. Full variable domain (rest looked up from reference TRBV5-1 and TRBJ1-5): KAGVTQTPRYLIKTRGQQVTLSCSPISGHRSVSWYQQTPGQGLQFLFEYFSETQRNKGNFPGRFSGRQFSNSRSEMNVSTLELGDSALYLCASSFGDNQPQHFGDGTRLSIL.

This clone was detected once. The V and J genes are TRBV19 and TRBJ2-3; TRBD2 agrees at 7 bases. The CDR3 is 15 residues long. CDR1 LNHDA and CDR2 SQIVND come from the germline V gene (reference sequence). J gave up 0 bases and V 5 bases, and 5 bases lay outside the gene matches. CDR3 DNA sequence: TGTGCCAGTAGTGCTAGCGGTCTTAGCACAGATACGCAGTATTTT. Its protein product is CASSASGLSTDTQYF.

CDR3 DNA sequence: TGCGCCAGCAGCTTGGAAGCGGGAGGGGCCTACGAGCAGTACTTC. Translation: CASSLEAGGAYEQYF. The chain links TRBV5-1 to TRBJ2-7; 10 bases are a match to TRBD2. V trimming: 0 bases; J trimming: 2 bases; junction bases outside the gene matches: 2. There are 15 residues in the CDR3. Germline V gene lookup returns CDR1 SGHRS and CDR2 YFSETQ.

V and J are TRBV21-1 and TRBJ1-1; TRBD1, the table's D call, lacks a check against the DNA. TRBV21-1 counts as a pseudogene. CDR3 length equals 14 residues. CDR3 DNA: TGTGCCAGCAGCGGGACATATTTGAACACTGAAGCTTTCTTT. Its protein is CASSGTYLNTEAFF.

The chain joins TRBV28 to TRBJ1-5; D is undetermined. The CDR3 spans 15 residues. V shed 1 base and J shed 2 bases, with 9 bases lying between them. Germline values: CDR1 MDHEN, CDR2 SYDVKM. The chain's CDR3 is CASSLFFSGNQPQHF. The CDR3 DNA follows: TGTGCCAGCAGTTTATTTTTTTCCGGCAATCAGCCCCAGCATTTT.

Of note for this clone: The junction departs from germline at one end; a sequencing error may be responsible. This chain connects TRBV7-7 to TRBJ2-1, with TRBD2 as a possible D gene (5 bases). From germline, CDR1 is SSHAT and CDR2 FNYEAQ (reference sequence). The CDR3 has 17 amino acids. Here the CDR3 reads CASSLALTIVLYNEQFF. As DNA, the CDR3 is TGTGCTAGCAGCTTAGCGCTGACAATAGTCCTTTACAATGAGCAGTTCTTC.

CDR3: CASSDGGTNYEQYF. CDR3 bases: TGCGCCAGCAGTGACGGGGGGACCAACTACGAGCAGTACTTC. The V gene is TRBV5-1, the J gene TRBJ2-7; 7 bases fit TRBD2. The V gene's germline CDR1 is SGHRS and CDR2 YFSETQ. The length of the CDR3 is 14 residues. V lost 5 bases, J lost 3 bases, and 8 bases stayed unmatched.

The chain joins TRBV18 to TRBJ1-2, with D perhaps TRBD1 (6 bases). This CDR3 is 15 amino acids long. Germline values: CDR1 KGHSH, CDR2 LQKENI. Trimming removed 0 bases from V and 6 bases from J, with 14 bases in between. CDR3 DNA: TGTGCCAGCTCACCACCGGATGACAGGACCCATGGCTACACCTTC. Protein sequence: CASSPPDDRTHGYTF.

This sequence joins TRBV6-1 and TRBJ2-7; D is possibly TRBD1 (6 bases). The ends were cut back, 5 bases at V and 0 bases at J, with 14 bases in the middle. Germline V gives CDR1 MNHNS, CDR2 SASEGT. The CDR3 is 15 residues long. The CDR3 region has the DNA TGTGCCAGCAGTACCCGACAGGACAGCTCCTACGAGCAGTACTTC. It codes for CASSTRQDSSYEQYF.

The chain has TRBV27 and TRBJ2-7, with TRBD1 identical over 7 bases. V shed 5 bases and J 3 bases; nucleotides not matched to a gene: 10. The CDR3 covers 15 residues. Germline CDR1 MNHEY, CDR2 SMNVEV (reference sequence). The CDR3 sequence: CASSLRQGSFYEQYF. The CDR3 nucleotides are TGTGCCAGCAGTCTCCGACAGGGAAGCTTCTACGAGCAGTACTTC.

This clone was seen a few times. J is TRBJ1-2 and V is TRBV11-2; D unresolved. This CDR3 has 11 amino acids. Trimming cost V 4 bases and J 8 bases, with 8 bases left between them. From germline, CDR1 is SGHAT and CDR2 FQNNGV. The DNA for the CDR3 is TGTGCCAGCAGCTCTCTCTGGGGCTACACCTTC. Amino acid sequence: CASSSLWGYTF.

This clone was counted only a few times. The same CDR3 can be traced to other DNA sequences in this sample. The V and J genes are TRBV7-9 and TRBJ1-1; D is unclear. The germline V and J ends were trimmed by 1 base and 3 bases, with 3 bases remaining between them. The CDR3 spans 12 residues. Germline CDR1 and CDR2: SEHNR and FQNEAQ (reference sequence). CDR3 in amino acids: CASSLGYTEAFF. CDR3 coding DNA: TGTGCCAGCAGCTTAGGCTACACTGAAGCTTTCTTT. Supplemented by reference TRBV7-9 and TRBJ1-1, the full variable domain reads DTGVSQNPRHKITKRGQNVTFRCDPISEHNRLYWYRQTLGQGPEFLTYFQNEAQLEKSRLLSDRFSAERPKGSFSTLEIQRTEQGDSAMYLCASSLGYTEAFFGQGTRLTVV.